These 28 T cell receptor beta chains were all obtained from the same sample, sequenced in a study of CD8 T cells in ankylosing spondylitis. TCRdb analysed the 5' RACE reads with MiXCR anew, one entry per CDR3 protein. The data show 300,000 to 400,000 distinct CDR3 sequences, 20% seen once. Material for sequencing was blood, either unsorted or a sorted T cell fraction (not recorded which). The receptor source for this set is a male donor with ankylosing spondylitis or in good health (not recorded which).

The chain's CDR3 is CASSYGGLSADTQYF. Here the CDR3 DNA reads TGTGCCAGCAGTTACGGGGGGCTCAGTGCAGATACGCAGTATTTT. J is TRBJ2-3 and V is TRBV6-5; possibly TRBD1 or TRBD2 for D (6 bases each). Germline loops: CDR1 MNHEY, CDR2 SVGAGI. The CDR3 loop spans 15 amino acids. V dropped 2 bases and J dropped 4 bases, with 13 bases sitting between them.

This clonotype was observed a handful of times. This rearrangement joins TRBV7-8 to TRBJ2-1, with D perhaps matching TRBD1 (5 bases). CDR1 and CDR2 from the germline V gene are SGHVS and FQNEAQ. This CDR3 has 18 amino acids. V lost 5 bases and J 6 bases, leaving 26 bases between the germline ends. The CDR3 region is CASSGVQTLSGASNEQFF. The CDR3 DNA follows: TGTGCCAGCAGCGGGGTTCAGACCCTCAGTGGGGCGTCCAATGAGCAGTTCTTC.

The CDR3 spells CASSWTSGGNNEQFF. The CDR3 bases are TGTGCCAGCAGCTGGACTAGCGGGGGTAACAATGAGCAGTTCTTC. The chain uses TRBV7-2 and TRBJ2-1; TRBD2 aligns across 13 bases. V dropped 4 bases and J dropped 5; count of bases not matched to a gene: 2. Germline loops: CDR1 SGHTA, CDR2 FQGNSA. The CDR3 is made up of 15 amino acids.

This clonotype has only a few counts. The DNA of the CDR3 is TGTGCCAGCAGCCTCATTTCCGGCCTAGCGGGGGGGGGCTACGAGCAGTACTTC. Encoded protein: CASSLISGLAGGGYEQYF. The J gene is TRBJ2-7, the V gene TRBV7-6; TRBD2 matches at 12 bases. The germline V gene encodes CDR1 SGHVS and CDR2 FNYEAQ. V lost 5 bases to trimming and J lost 3 bases; unmatched junction nucleotides: 14. This CDR3 comprises 18 residues. Drawing the rest from reference TRBV7-6 and TRBJ2-7, the complete variable domain is GAGVSQSPRYKVTKRGQDVALRCDPISGHVSLYWYRQALGQGPEFLTYFNYEAQQDKSGLPNDRFSAERPEGSISTLTIQRTEQRDSAMYRCASSLISGLAGGGYEQYFGPGTRLTVT.

This chain uses TRBV2 with TRBJ2-6; maybe TRBD1 (5 bases). CDR1 and CDR2 from the germline V gene are SNHLY and FYNNEI. Trimming stripped 2 bases from V and 1 base from J, with 9 bases between. CDR3 length: 16 residues. In DNA, the CDR3 is TGTGCCAGCAGTGAACCAGGGCTATCTGGGGCCAACGTCCTGACTTTC. Amino acid sequence: CASSEPGLSGANVLTF.

V is TRBV11-2 and J is TRBJ2-1; 8 nucleotides align to TRBD1. Germline-derived CDR1 and CDR2 are SGHAT and FQNNGV. The CDR3 length is 17 residues. With V trimmed by 0 bases and J by 5 bases, 9 bases remained unmatched. CDR3 sequence reads: CASSLDGGDRRHNEQFF. The CDR3, as DNA: TGTGCCAGCAGCTTAGATGGTGGGGACAGGAGGCACAATGAGCAGTTCTTC.

The chain carries TRBV20-1 and TRBJ2-4; TRBD2 agrees at 7 bases. The CDR3 spans 14 residues. The J segment lost 1 base and the V segment lost 5 bases, leaving 5 bases of the junction unmatched. The germline gives CDR1 DFQATT, CDR2 SNEGSKA (reference sequence). The CDR3 DNA reads TGCAGTGCTCGAGGGGAGGGCGCCAAAAACATTCAGTACTTC. This encodes CSARGEGAKNIQYF.

The chain links TRBV6-1 to TRBJ2-2; 7 positions match TRBD2. V gave up 6 bases and J gave up 5 bases; unmatched junction bases: 6. CDR3 length: 14 amino acids. Germline loops: CDR1 MNHNS, CDR2 SASEGT. The CDR3 nucleotides read TGTGCCAGCAGCCAACCAGCGGGAACCGGGGAGCTGTTTTTT. This sequence encodes CASSQPAGTGELFF.

This clonotype was picked up a small number of times. The chain has TRBV24-1 and TRBJ2-1, with TRBD2 matching 11 bases. The CDR3 consists of 14 residues. Germline V gene data show CDR1 as KGHDR and CDR2 as SFDVKD. V dropped 8 bases and J dropped 4; count of bases not matched to a gene: 3. DNA for the CDR3: TGTGCCACCATGGGACTAGCGGATTACAATGAGCAGTTCTTC. It yields the protein CATMGLADYNEQFF.

In this sample, this clonotype turned up a few times. The CDR3 DNA is TGTGCCAGCAGCTCGGTACGAGGTGAGCAGTTCTTC. The encoded protein is CASSSVRGEQFF. The chain uses TRBV11-2 and TRBJ2-1; D is uncertain. This CDR3 comprises 12 residues. Germline V gene lookup returns CDR1 SGHAT and CDR2 FQNNGV. Trimming pared 4 bases from V and 9 bases from J, leaving 10 bases between.

This clonotype has just a few counts. CDR3 loop: CASSDSNGFTDTQYF. The CDR3 coding sequence is TGTGCCAGCAGTGACTCGAATGGGTTCACAGATACGCAGTATTTT. This chain joins TRBV6-4 and TRBJ2-3, with D unclear. The CDR3 contains 15 residues. CDR1 MRHNA and CDR2 SNTAGT come from the germline V gene. The ends were cut back, 0 bases at V and 2 bases at J, with 9 bases in the middle.

This chain joins TRBV10-1 and TRBJ2-2; either TRBD1 or TRBD2 may fit D (5 bases each). Between the trimmed V and J ends, which lost 3 bases and 5 bases, there was a span of 16 bases. The CDR3 runs 16 residues. Germline CDR1 reads WNHNN; CDR2 reads SYGVQD (reference sequence). The CDR3 DNA sequence: TGCGCCAGCAGTGACCCAAGGGGCGGACTGACCGGGGAGCTGTTTTTT. Translation gives CASSDPRGGLTGELFF.

The rearrangement joins TRBV6-1 to TRBJ2-6; weak D call: TRBD1 (6 bases). The germline V gene encodes CDR1 MNHNS and CDR2 SASEGT. This CDR3 has 17 amino acids. Trimming shortened V by 6 bases and J by 0 bases, and 15 bases separated the two germline ends. The CDR3 here is CASSPGQQHSGANVLTF. DNA for the CDR3: TGTGCCAGCAGCCCGGGACAACAGCACTCTGGGGCCAACGTCCTGACTTTC.

The chain employs TRBV29-1 and TRBJ1-1, with no clear D. The CDR3 is made up of 11 amino acids. V was pared by 6 bases and J by 3 bases, with 8 bases between. Germline lookup yields CDR1 SQVTM and CDR2 ANQGSEA. CDR3 region: CSVIRDTEAFF. Written as DNA, the CDR3 is TGCAGCGTCATCCGGGACACTGAAGCTTTCTTT.

The chain is built from TRBV19 and TRBJ2-2; 8 bases align to TRBD2. This CDR3 has 15 amino acids. Germline trimming cut 3 bases from V and 4 bases from J; bases unmatched to any gene: 4. Germline lookup yields CDR1 LNHDA and CDR2 SQIVND (reference sequence). The CDR3 loop reads CASSIIAGSTGELFF. In DNA form, the CDR3 reads TGTGCCAGTAGTATTATAGCGGGGAGCACCGGGGAGCTGTTTTTT.

The sample holds a few counts of this clonotype. The chain employs TRBV27 and TRBJ2-2, with 7 positions matching TRBD1. CDR1 and CDR2 (germline): MNHEY, SMNVEV (reference sequence). Germline trimming cut 1 base from V and 4 bases from J; bases unmatched to any gene: 6. The CDR3 length is 16 residues. The CDR3 loop is CASSLLNRGVTGELFF. Here the CDR3 DNA reads TGTGCCAGCAGTTTATTAAACAGGGGAGTCACCGGGGAGCTGTTTTTT.

The chain carries TRBV3-1 and TRBJ2-2, with D perhaps matching TRBD2 (5 bases). This CDR3 has 13 residues. Trimming pared 4 bases from V and 8 bases from J, leaving 11 bases between. Germline values: CDR1 LGHDT, CDR2 YNNKEL (reference sequence). The CDR3 here is CASSPARGGELFF. CDR3 nucleotides: TGTGCCAGCAGCCCAGCTCGGGGAGGGGAGCTGTTTTTT.

This clonotype has only a few counts. The chain carries TRBV4-1 and TRBJ2-7; D is possibly TRBD2 (7 bases). CDR1 and CDR2 (germline): MGHRA, YSYEKL. The CDR3 totals 15 residues. Trimming stripped 4 bases from V and 4 bases from J, with 17 bases between. The CDR3 is CASSPVWGGYYEQYF. The CDR3 DNA is TGCGCCAGCAGCCCGGTTTGGGGGGGCTATTACGAGCAGTACTTC.

The table lists this clonotype with many counts. The rearrangement joins TRBV12-3 or TRBV12-4 to TRBJ1-1, with no clear D. The CDR3 is made up of 11 amino acids. Trimming took off 8 bases at V and 0 bases at J, with 4 bases between the two ends. CDR3 loop: CASGVNTEAFF. The CDR3 nucleotides read TGTGCCAGCGGGGTGAACACTGAAGCTTTCTTT.

The chain links TRBV9 to TRBJ2-7; D gene ambiguous. The V and J ends lost 0 bases and 6 bases respectively, with 10 bases between them. Germline CDR1 is SGDLS and CDR2 is YYNGEE. CDR3 size: 13 residues. CDR3: CASSVEVGREQYF. CDR3 nucleotides: TGTGCCAGCAGCGTAGAAGTGGGTCGCGAGCAGTACTTC.

The chain combines TRBV6-5 with TRBJ1-1, with D perhaps TRBD1 (5 bases). The V gene lost 0 bases and the J gene lost 0 bases, with 8 bases spanning the gap. CDR3 length: 15 residues. The germline CDR1 and CDR2 sequences are MNHEY and SVGAGI. Here the CDR3 DNA reads TGTGCCAGCAGTTACTCGGGGCAGTTGAACACTGAAGCTTTCTTT. Its translation is CASSYSGQLNTEAFF.

Only a few counts were recorded for this clonotype. The J gene is TRBJ2-7, the V gene TRBV10-3; 9 nucleotides match TRBD1. The germline V gene has CDR1 ENHRY and CDR2 SYGVKD. The junction had 15 bases not matched to a gene; V was cut back by 11 bases and J by 7 bases. The CDR3 contains 14 residues. CDR3 sequence (DNA): TGTGCCGCCTCCCCCGTGACAGGGGGTCGTGAGCAGTACTTC. Translating gives CAASPVTGGREQYF.

This sequence joins TRBV5-1 and TRBJ2-3; D may be TRBD1 or TRBD2 (6 bases each). Germline V gene sequence: CDR1 SGHRS, CDR2 YFSETQ. The ends were cut back, 0 bases at V and 5 bases at J, with 10 bases in the middle. This CDR3 has 14 amino acids. The DNA of the CDR3 is TGCGCCAGCAGCTTGGAGGGGGGCGGAGATACGCAGTATTTT. Amino acids: CASSLEGGGDTQYF.

This clonotype was seen a handful of times. The rearrangement joins TRBV29-1 to TRBJ1-2, with 9 bases lining up with TRBD1. Unmatched junction bases numbered 15, after V lost 4 bases and J lost 3 bases. The CDR3 totals 17 residues. Germline lookup yields CDR1 SQVTM and CDR2 ANQGSEA. CDR3 sequence: CSVASRDRVGLDYGYTF. Here the CDR3 DNA reads TGCAGCGTTGCCTCCCGGGACAGGGTCGGATTAGACTATGGCTACACCTTC.

The chain uses TRBV4-1 and TRBJ2-2; 8 bases are shared with TRBD2. Germline-derived CDR1 and CDR2 are MGHRA and YSYEKL. This CDR3 has 15 residues. With 4 bases clipped from V and 4 bases from J, the junction kept 5 bases outside the gene matches. CDR3 in DNA: TGCGCCAGCAGCCCGGGACTAGGCGGCACCGGGGAGCTGTTTTTT. This sequence encodes CASSPGLGGTGELFF.

V and J are TRBV30 and TRBJ2-6; 10 nucleotides match TRBD1. This CDR3 spans 17 amino acids. V lost 2 bases, J lost 2 bases, and 6 bases stayed unmatched. Germline CDR1 is GTSNPN and CDR2 is SVGIG (reference sequence). The CDR3 DNA reads TGTGCCTGGAGTAGGGGACAGGGGCATCCTGGGGCCAACGTCCTGACTTTC. Translating it yields CAWSRGQGHPGANVLTF.

This clonotype was seen a handful of times. The V gene is TRBV7-2, the J gene TRBJ2-1, with a weak D call TRBD1 (6 bases). Germline loops: CDR1 SGHTA, CDR2 FQGNSA. The CDR3 extends over 13 amino acids. Trimming cost V 5 bases and J 8 bases, with 13 bases left between them. The CDR3 here is CASSTTGMDEQFF. The CDR3 DNA follows: TGTGCCAGCAGCACCACAGGGATGGATGAGCAGTTCTTC. The full variable domain, in which reference TRBV7-2 and TRBJ2-1 provide the parts outside the CDR3, is GAGVSQSPSNKVTEKGKDVELRCDPISGHTALYWYRQSLGQGLEFLIYFQGNSAPDKSGLPSDRFSAERTGGSVSTLTIQRTQQEDSAVYLCASSTTGMDEQFFGPGTRLTVL.

The J gene is TRBJ2-5, the V gene TRBV2; TRBD1 agrees at 9 bases. Germline V lookup: CDR1 SNHLY, CDR2 FYNNEI. Trimming took 8 bases from V and 2 from J; bases not matched to a gene: 3. The length of the CDR3 is 13 residues. DNA for the CDR3: TGTGCCAGCGGGACAGGGCTACAAGAGACCCAGTACTTC. It yields the protein CASGTGLQETQYF.